Sequencing of this T cell receptor beta chain was carried out in a study of T cells in Graves' hyperthyroidism and ophthalmopathy. The table lists this clonotype with a few counts. The antigen is undetermined. The junction shows a germline mismatch at one end, possibly a read error. Per the germline V gene, CDR1 is LGHDT and CDR2 is YNNKEL (reference sequence). The CDR3 has 12 residues. TCR beta CDR3 regions were amplified from RNA transcripts. The HTBI primer set served for first-round RT-PCR of the TCR CDR3. One entry per CDR3 protein results from TCRdb running MiXCR on the multiplex PCR reads. Here the sample spans 250,000 to 300,000 distinct CDR3 sequences, 12% to 15% being singletons. Study-wide results and limits: A 13 V-J signature model discriminated ophthalmopathy versus stable hyperthyroidism.

The receptor's source is a woman aged 40 to 50 with Graves' hyperthyroidism. Sequencing was performed on blood. V is TRBV3-1 and J is TRBJ2-3; D not certain. CDR3 bases: TGTGCCGGCAGCCATGCGCCTGGCACGCAGTATTTT. This encodes CAGSHAPGTQYF.